This entry lists 10 T cell receptor beta chains sequenced from one sample in a study of OX40 agonist ivuxolimab in advanced cancers. Using immunoSEQ multiplex PCR, the repertoire was profiled, and TCRdb retains in-frame clones only, with some absent. This sample has approximately 69,000 clones; around 85% occur once, and the top ten carry 0.75%. Material: CD4+ or CD8+ T cells sorted from blood, obtained in a trial of the OX40 agonist ivuxolimab. All receptors come from an adult with an advanced solid tumor such as melanoma, head and neck, liver or kidney cancer.

The chain employs TRBV6-6 and TRBJ2-7; the match to TRBD1 covers 9 bases. Germline loops: CDR1 MNHNY, CDR2 SVGAGI (reference sequence). Trimming cost V 6 bases and J 2 bases; bases outside gene matches: 8. The CDR3 length is 15 residues. This CDR3 is CASSPRTGEAYEQYF. CDR3 nucleotide sequence: TGTGCCAGCAGCCCCCGGACAGGGGAGGCCTACGAGCAGTACTTC.

The J gene is TRBJ2-1, the V gene TRBV6-6; D perhaps matches TRBD1 (6 bases). The germline V gene has CDR1 MNHNY and CDR2 SVGAGI (reference sequence). The V gene lost 6 bases and the J gene lost 7 bases, with 13 bases spanning the gap. This CDR3 is 13 amino acids long. The CDR3 DNA sequence: TGTGCCAGCAGCGCCCGACAGGTGAATGAGCAGTTCTTC. Its translation is CASSARQVNEQFF.

The rearrangement uses TRBV11-2 and TRBJ2-3, with D perhaps matching TRBD2 (5 bases). V dropped 1 base and J dropped 4 bases, with 15 bases sitting between them. Germline loops: CDR1 SGHAT, CDR2 FQNNGV. The CDR3 is 16 amino acids. CDR3 bases: TGTGCCAGCAGCTTAGGGATTTCCACTAGGGCAGATACGCAGTATTTT. Its translation: CASSLGISTRADTQYF.

In this sample, this clone turned up a few times. This sequence joins TRBV25-1 and TRBJ1-1; 9 nucleotides align to TRBD1. This CDR3 contains 13 residues. The germline V gene has CDR1 MGHDK and CDR2 SYGVNS. The chain's CDR3 is CEGDPGQGPEAFF. The DNA for the CDR3 is TGTGAGGGGGACCCGGGACAGGGACCTGAAGCTTTCTTT.

As to this clone: This specimen includes other DNA sequences encoding the same CDR3. The chain carries TRBV30 and TRBJ1-2; possibly TRBD1 for D (6 bases). CDR1 and CDR2 from the germline V gene are GTSNPN and SVGIG (reference sequence). CDR3 length: 13 residues. V was clipped by 3 bases and J by 6 bases, with 14 bases between them. CDR3 nucleotide sequence: TGTGCCTGGAGCTTTGGGGGGGCCCATGGCTACACCTTC. Protein: CAWSFGGAHGYTF.

On this clone: The same CDR3 can be traced to other DNA sequences in this sample. This sequence joins TRBV14 and TRBJ1-1, with unresolved D. The germline V and J ends were trimmed by 4 bases and 5 bases, with 5 bases remaining between them. The CDR3 is made up of 11 amino acids. Germline V lookup: CDR1 SGHDN, CDR2 FVKESK. CDR3 nucleotide sequence: TGTGCCAGCAGCCCTGGTACTGAAGCTTTCTTT. This gives the protein CASSPGTEAFF.

CDR3 DNA: TGTGCCAGCACTTGGGCGGGCGCGAACACCGGGGAGCTGTTTTTT. Translated: CASTWAGANTGELFF. The V gene is TRBV28, the J gene TRBJ2-2; D possibly corresponds to TRBD2 (5 bases). This CDR3 is built from 15 residues. Germline loops: CDR1 MDHEN, CDR2 SYDVKM. V was shortened by 7 bases and J by 0 bases, with 12 bases between the two germline ends.

The rearrangement joins TRBV18 to TRBJ1-5; TRBD1 aligns across 8 bases. This CDR3 spans 15 amino acids. Losses at the gene ends were 5 bases for V and 5 bases for J; bases not matched to a gene: 8. Germline V gene sequence: CDR1 KGHSH, CDR2 LQKENI. The CDR3 here is CASSALDRADQPQHF. DNA of the CDR3: TGTGCCAGCTCAGCCCTGGACAGGGCGGATCAGCCCCAGCATTTT.

This clone was detected only a few times. The chain is built from TRBV6-4 and TRBJ2-1; D might be TRBD1 or TRBD2, each matching 5 bases. CDR1 is MRHNA, CDR2 SNTAGT, per germline. The V end lost 4 bases, the J end lost 5 bases, and 9 bases lay between the germline ends. The CDR3 runs 13 residues. CDR3 DNA sequence: TGTGCCAGCAGTGCAGGGCGGGACAATGAGCAGTTCTTC. As protein: CASSAGRDNEQFF.

As DNA, the CDR3 is TGTGCCAGCTCACCGCTAGACAGGGTCTACGAGCAGTACTTC. This translates into CASSPLDRVYEQYF. The V call is TRBV18, the J call TRBJ2-7; 7 positions match TRBD1. J was trimmed by 3 bases and V by 3 bases; bases with no gene match: 5. This CDR3 has 14 residues. Germline V gene lookup returns CDR1 KGHSH and CDR2 LQKENI.